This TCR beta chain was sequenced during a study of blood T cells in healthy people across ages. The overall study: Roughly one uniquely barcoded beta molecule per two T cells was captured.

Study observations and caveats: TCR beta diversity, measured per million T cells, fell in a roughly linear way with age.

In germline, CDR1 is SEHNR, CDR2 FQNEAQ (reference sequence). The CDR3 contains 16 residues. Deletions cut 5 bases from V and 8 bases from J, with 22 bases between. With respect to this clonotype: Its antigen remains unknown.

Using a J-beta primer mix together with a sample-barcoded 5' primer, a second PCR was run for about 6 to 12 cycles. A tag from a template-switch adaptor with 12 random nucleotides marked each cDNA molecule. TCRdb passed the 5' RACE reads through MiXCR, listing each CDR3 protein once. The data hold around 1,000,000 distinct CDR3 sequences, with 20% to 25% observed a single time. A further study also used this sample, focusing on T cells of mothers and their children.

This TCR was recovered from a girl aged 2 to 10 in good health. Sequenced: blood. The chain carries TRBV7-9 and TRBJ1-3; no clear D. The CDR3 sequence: CASSPPLSVLLDTIYF. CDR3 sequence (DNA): TGTGCCAGCAGCCCACCGCTTTCGGTTTTGTTGGACACCATATATTTT.